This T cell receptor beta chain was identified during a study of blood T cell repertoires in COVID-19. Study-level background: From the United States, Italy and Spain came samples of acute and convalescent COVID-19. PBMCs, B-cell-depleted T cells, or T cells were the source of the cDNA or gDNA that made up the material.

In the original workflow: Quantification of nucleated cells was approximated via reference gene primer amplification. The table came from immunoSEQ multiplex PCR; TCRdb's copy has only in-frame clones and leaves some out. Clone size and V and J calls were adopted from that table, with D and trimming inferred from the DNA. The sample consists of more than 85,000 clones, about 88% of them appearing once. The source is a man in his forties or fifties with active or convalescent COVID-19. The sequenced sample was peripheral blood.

The CDR3 nucleotides are TGTGCCAGCTCACGTAACCGGGACAGCAATTCACCCCTCCACTTT. Protein: CASSRNRDSNSPLHF. The chain joins TRBV18 to TRBJ1-6; the match to TRBD1 covers 7 bases. CDR3 size: 15 residues. V shed 4 bases and J 7 bases; nucleotides not matched to a gene: 7. Germline V lookup: CDR1 KGHSH, CDR2 LQKENI.